These 2 T cell receptor beta chains came from one sample sequenced in a study of regulatory T cells in long-lasting Graves disease. Stated time point: persistent/refractory GD, antithyroid drugs over 5 years with positive TRAb. RNA isolated from PBMCs was used to make the TCR library. iRepertoire HTBI primers and Arm-PCR of CDR3 regions built TCR beta libraries. TCRdb itself ran the multiplex PCR reads through MiXCR, one entry per CDR3 protein. Of about 660,000 distinct CDR3 sequences listed, 25% to 30% are singletons. This sample comprised peripheral blood mononuclear cells (PBMCs), obtained when the disease was refractory, from a patient treated with antithyroid drugs. The source is a female donor with Graves disease.

Turning to this clonotype: The missing conserved phenylalanine or tryptophan at the end of this CDR3 makes a read error likely. The chain couples TRBV30 to TRBJ1-2, with D uncertain. This CDR3 comprises 14 residues. V dropped 0 bases and J dropped 3 bases, with 11 bases sitting between them. Per germline, CDR1 GTSNPN and CDR2 SVGIG (reference sequence). CDR3 bases: TGTGCCTGGAGTGTTGTTAGGACGGACTATGGCTACACCCTC. Protein: CAWSVVRTDYGYTL.

V usage is TRBV2 and J usage is TRBJ1-1; weak D call: TRBD1 (6 bases). Germline V gene sequence: CDR1 SNHLY, CDR2 FYNNEI. Trimming pared 5 bases from V and 6 bases from J, leaving 16 bases between. This CDR3 has 14 residues. This CDR3 reads CASSSPRGVAEAFF. The CDR3 nucleotides read TGTGCCAGCAGTTCTCCGAGGGGGGTCGCTGAAGCTTTCTTT.